This T cell receptor (beta chain) is from a study of early T cells in non-severe SARS-CoV-2 infection. Study at large: RNA in bulk from unsorted whole blood was sequenced, and chains were unpaired. Findings and limits, study-wide: Private and CD4 specificities were missed by VDJdb matching, which favored anti-spike CD8 responses.

The V and J ends lost 5 bases and 8 bases respectively, with 18 bases between them. Germline V gene data show CDR1 as MDHEN and CDR2 as SYDVKM. The CDR3 sequence is 14 residues long. MiXCR, applied by TCRdb to the 5' RACE reads, yields one record per CDR3 protein. The table has roughly 100,000 distinct CDR3 sequences, around 15% seen once. Comment on this clonotype: Its specificity is not known.

V is TRBV28 and J is TRBJ1-2, with a tentative D call TRBD1 (6 bases). The sample was whole blood. The source of this sequence is an adult who was a healthcare worker with PCR-confirmed SARS-CoV-2 infection or an uninfected control (not recorded which). The CDR3 region is CASSLGQGGRGYTF. As DNA, the CDR3 is TGTGCCAGCAGTCTAGGACAAGGGGGACGAGGCTACACCTTC.